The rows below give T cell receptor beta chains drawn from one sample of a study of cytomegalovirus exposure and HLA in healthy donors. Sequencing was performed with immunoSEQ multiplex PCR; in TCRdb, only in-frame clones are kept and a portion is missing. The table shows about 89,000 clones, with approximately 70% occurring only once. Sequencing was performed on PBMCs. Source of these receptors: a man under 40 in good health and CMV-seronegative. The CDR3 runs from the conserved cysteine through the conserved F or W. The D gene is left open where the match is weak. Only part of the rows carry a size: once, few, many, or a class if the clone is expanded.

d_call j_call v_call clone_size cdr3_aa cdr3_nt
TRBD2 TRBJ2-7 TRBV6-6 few CASSQGLAGPYEQYF TGTGCCAGCAGCCAGGGACTAGCGGGCCCCTACGAGCAGTACTTC
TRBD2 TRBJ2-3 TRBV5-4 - CASSLAYSRGSTDTQYF TGTGCCAGCAGCTTGGCCTATTCGCGGGGGAGCACAGATACGCAGTATTTT
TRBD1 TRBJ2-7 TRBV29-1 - CSVLQGAPYEQYF TGCAGCGTCCTGCAGGGGGCTCCCTACGAGCAGTACTTC
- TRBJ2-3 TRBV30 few CAWTRDPTDTQYF TGTGCCTGGACCCGGGATCCCACAGATACGCAGTATTTT
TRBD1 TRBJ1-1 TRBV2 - CASSGNRGGSTEAFF TGTGCCAGCAGCGGGAACAGGGGTGGGAGCACTGAAGCTTTCTTT
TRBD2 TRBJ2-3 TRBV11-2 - CASSPTSGGAADTQYF TGTGCCAGCAGCCCGACTAGCGGGGGGGCCGCAGATACGCAGTATTTT
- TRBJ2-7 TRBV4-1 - CASSQAPRAENEQYF TGCGCCAGCAGCCAAGCTCCGAGGGCGGAGAACGAGCAGTACTTC
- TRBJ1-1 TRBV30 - CAWSVKPNTEAFF TGTGCCTGGAGTGTAAAGCCGAACACTGAAGCTTTCTTT
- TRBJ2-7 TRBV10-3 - CAISESPQKAYEQYF TGTGCCATCAGTGAGTCGCCCCAGAAAGCCTACGAGCAGTACTTC
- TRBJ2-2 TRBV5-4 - CASSLRGGELFF TGTGCCAGCAGCTTGAGAGGCGGGGAGCTGTTTTTT
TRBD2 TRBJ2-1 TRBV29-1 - CSVNPGLAGNEQFF TGCAGCGTTAACCCGGGACTAGCGGGAAATGAGCAGTTCTTC
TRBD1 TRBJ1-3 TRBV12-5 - CASGYGQGGDTIYF TGTGCTAGTGGTTACGGACAGGGAGGAGACACCATATATTTT
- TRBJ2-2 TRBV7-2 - CASSLTANTGELFF TGTGCCAGCAGCTTAACGGCGAACACCGGGGAGCTGTTTTTT
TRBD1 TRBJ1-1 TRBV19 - CASRNRGGTMNTEAFF TGTGCCAGTAGGAACAGGGGAGGTACCATGAACACTGAAGCTTTCTTT
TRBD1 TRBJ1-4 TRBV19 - CASSTGTAHNEKLFF TGTGCCAGTAGTACCGGGACAGCCCATAATGAAAAACTGTTTTTT
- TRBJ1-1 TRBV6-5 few CASSYRGSEAFF TGTGCCAGCAGTTACAGGGGGTCTGAAGCTTTCTTT
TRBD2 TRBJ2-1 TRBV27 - CASSTRGEAPYNEQFF TGTGCCAGCAGTACCCGGGGGGAGGCCCCGTACAATGAGCAGTTCTTC
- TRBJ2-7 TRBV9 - CASSHTGMDEQYF TGTGCCAGCAGCCACACAGGGATGGACGAGCAGTACTTC
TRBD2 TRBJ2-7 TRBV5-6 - CASSMGGRTYEQYF TGTGCCAGCTCCATGGGAGGGAGGACCTACGAGCAGTACTTC
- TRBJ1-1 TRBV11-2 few CASSLDEAGLPGDTEAFF TGTGCCAGCAGCTTAGATGAAGCAGGCCTCCCAGGGGACACTGAAGCTTTCTTT
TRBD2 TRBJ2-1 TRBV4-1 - CASSQGTLAGGPYNEQFF TGCGCCAGCAGCCAGGGGACTTTAGCGGGAGGCCCCTACAATGAGCAGTTCTTC
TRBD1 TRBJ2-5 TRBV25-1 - CASSELGTGAYQETQYF TGTGCCAGCAGTGAATTGGGGACAGGGGCGTACCAAGAGACCCAGTACTTC
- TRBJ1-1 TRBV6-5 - CASSLQGTIEAFF TGTGCCAGCAGTCTTCAGGGGACGATTGAAGCTTTCTTT
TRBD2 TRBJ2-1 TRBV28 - CASSTLAGSNEQFF TGTGCCAGCAGCACATTAGCGGGATCCAATGAGCAGTTCTTC
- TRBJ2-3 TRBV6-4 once CASSEWQGSDTQYF TGTGCCAGCAGTGAGTGGCAGGGGTCAGATACGCAGTATTTT
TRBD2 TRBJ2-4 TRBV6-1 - CASTPGLANGIQYF TGTGCCAGCACCCCGGGACTAGCAAACGGCATTCAGTACTTC
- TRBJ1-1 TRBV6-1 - CASSPPRDMNTEAFF TGTGCCAGCAGTCCTCCGCGGGATATGAACACTGAAGCTTTCTTT
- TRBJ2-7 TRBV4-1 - CASSQKDGGSGSYEQYF TGCGCCAGCAGCCAGAAAGACGGCGGGTCCGGCTCCTACGAGCAGTACTTC
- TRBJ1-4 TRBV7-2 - CASSLKRNEKLFF TGTGCCAGCAGCTTAAAACGGAATGAAAAACTGTTTTTT
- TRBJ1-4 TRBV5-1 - CASSLGPSGNEKLFF TGCGCCAGCAGCTTGGGTCCGAGCGGTAATGAAAAACTGTTTTTT
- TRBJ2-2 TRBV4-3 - CASSHSGAGELFF TGCGCCAGCAGCCATTCAGGGGCCGGGGAGCTGTTTTTT
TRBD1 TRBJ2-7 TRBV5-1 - CASSLETGGYEQYF TGCGCCAGCAGCTTGGAGACAGGGGGCTACGAGCAGTACTTC
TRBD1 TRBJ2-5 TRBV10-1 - CASSVTGSETQYF TGCGCCAGCAGTGTGACAGGGTCGGAGACCCAGTACTTC
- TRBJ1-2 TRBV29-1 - CSVDFPAKEGGYTF TGCAGCGTTGACTTCCCCGCCAAAGAGGGCGGCTACACCTTC
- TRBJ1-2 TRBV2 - CASSSGQILPENYGYTF TGTGCCAGCAGTTCTGGACAGATACTACCAGAGAACTATGGCTACACCTTC
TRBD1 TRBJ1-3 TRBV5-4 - CASSLGDRDPGNTIYF TGTGCCAGCAGCTTGGGGGACAGGGATCCTGGAAACACCATATATTTT
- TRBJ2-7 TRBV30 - CAWSVGQFYEQYF TGTGCCTGGAGTGTAGGACAGTTCTACGAGCAGTACTTC
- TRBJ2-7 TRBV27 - CASSFGTNYEQYF TGTGCCAGCAGTTTTGGGACAAACTACGAGCAGTACTTC
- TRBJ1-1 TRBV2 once CASARGRGTEAFF TGTGCCAGCGCCAGGGGCAGAGGCACTGAAGCTTTCTTT
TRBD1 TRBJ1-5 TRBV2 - CASSVDRGGQPQHF TGTGCCAGCAGTGTAGACAGGGGGGGGCAGCCCCAGCATTTT
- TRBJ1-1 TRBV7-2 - CASSLAREGEAFF TGTGCCAGCAGCTTAGCACGGGAGGGTGAAGCTTTCTTT
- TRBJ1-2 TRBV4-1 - CASSQGGGYGYTF TGCGCCAGCAGCCAAGGGGGAGGCTATGGCTACACCTTC
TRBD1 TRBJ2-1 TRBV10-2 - CASSRQGNEQFF TGCGCCAGCAGTCGACAGGGGAATGAGCAGTTCTTC
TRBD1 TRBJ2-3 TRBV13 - CASSKDRGSTDTQYF TGTGCCAGCAGCAAAGACAGGGGAAGCACAGATACGCAGTATTTT
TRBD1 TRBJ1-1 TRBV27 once CASSGDRYEAFF TGTGCCAGCAGTGGGGACAGATATGAAGCTTTCTTT
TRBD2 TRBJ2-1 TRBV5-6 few CASSFSGRSSYNEQFF TGTGCCAGCAGCTTTAGCGGGAGGAGCTCCTACAATGAGCAGTTCTTC
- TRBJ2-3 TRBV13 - CASSLASTDTQYF TGTGCCAGCAGCTTAGCTAGCACAGATACGCAGTATTTT
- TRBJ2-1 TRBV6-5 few CASSYSEAYNEQFF TGTGCCAGCAGTTACTCGGAGGCCTACAATGAGCAGTTCTTC
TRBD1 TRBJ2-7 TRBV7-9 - CASSLTTGETFGYEQYF TGTGCCAGCAGCCTCACAACAGGGGAGACTTTCGGATACGAGCAGTACTTC
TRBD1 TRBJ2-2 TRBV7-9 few CASSFRQGPNTGELFF TGTGCCAGCAGCTTTCGACAGGGACCGAACACCGGGGAGCTGTTTTTT
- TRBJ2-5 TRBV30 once CAWSYRDMETQYF TGTGCCTGGAGTTACAGGGATATGGAGACCCAGTACTTC
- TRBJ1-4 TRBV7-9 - CASSSGSGGEKLFF TGTGCCAGCAGCTCAGGATCCGGTGGTGAAAAACTGTTTTTT
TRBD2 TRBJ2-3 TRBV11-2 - CASSSGLAVLTDTQYF TGTGCCAGCAGCTCAGGACTAGCGGTTCTCACAGATACGCAGTATTTT
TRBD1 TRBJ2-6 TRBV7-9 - CASSFRQGNSGANVLTF TGTGCCAGCAGCTTCCGACAGGGCAACTCTGGGGCCAACGTCCTGACTTTC
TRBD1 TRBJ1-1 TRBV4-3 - CASSQGTGANTEAFF TGCGCCAGCAGCCAAGGGACAGGGGCGAACACTGAAGCTTTCTTT